This entry concerns a single T cell receptor beta chain. The target antigen is unknown. There are 14 residues in the CDR3. Germline V gene sequence: CDR1 MDHEN, CDR2 SYDVKM. V dropped 2 bases and J dropped 10 bases, with 17 bases sitting between them. The data were taken from a study of shared clonotypes between healthy human individuals. About the study: Per-donor plates numbered three CD4 naive, three CD4 memory, two CD8 naive and one CD8 memory.

Study-wide findings and caveats: The study sampled only blood, and tissue repertoires likely differ.

The input for sorted-subset replicate PCRs was approximately 190 ng DNA, 30,000 or so T cell genomes. TCRdb keeps only in-frame clones here, not all; method: immunoSEQ multiplex PCR. This table has around 2.5 million clones, roughly 93% appearing once. Sequencing was done on a sample of naive CD4+ T cells from PBMCs. Subset indicated: CD45RA+ positively selected. The chain employs TRBV28 and TRBJ1-1, with a possible D match to TRBD1 (6 bases). This clonotype was obtained from a man aged 18 to 35 in good health. Some clones in this sample may be carry-over from other donors' samples. The CDR3, as DNA: TGTGCCAGCAGTTTAGCAGGGGTGGCATCGGTAGCTTTCTTT. Protein product: CASSLAGVASVAFF.